This T cell receptor beta chain stems from a study of blood T cell repertoires in COVID-19. On the study more broadly: The United States, Italy and Spain provided the acute and convalescent COVID-19 samples. From T cells, B-cell-depleted T cells, or PBMCs came the material, which was cDNA or gDNA.

The table lists this clone with a count of one. Authors' processing steps: Reference gene primers were amplified, and this amplification served to estimate nucleated cell counts. TCRdb's copy holds only in-frame clones and misses some; the assay was immunoSEQ multiplex PCR. That table furnishes V, J and clone size, whereas the DNA furnished D and trimming. The data hold approximately 150,000 clones, with 65% to 85% observed a single time. The TCR sequence derives from a woman between 45 and 60 years old with acute or convalescent COVID-19. The sequencing input was peripheral blood.

The CDR3 here is CASRQTGALNYGYTF. The CDR3 coding sequence is TGTGCCAGCAGACAAACAGGGGCGCTTAACTATGGCTACACCTTC. The chain uses TRBV3-1 (or the pseudogene TRBV3-2) and TRBJ1-2; 7 bases are a match to TRBD1. Per the germline V gene, CDR1 is LGHDT and CDR2 is YNNKEL (reference sequence). The CDR3 consists of 15 residues. The trim removed 6 bases at V and 1 base at J, leaving 8 bases unmatched.